This TCR beta chain stems from a study of cytomegalovirus exposure and HLA in healthy donors. The study ran its PCR with 60 Vbeta and 13 Jbeta primers. Sequencing was performed with immunoSEQ multiplex PCR; in TCRdb, only in-frame clones are kept and a portion is missing. The sample has around 190,000 clones, over 65% seen once. Study-wide results and caveats: Data from an earlier analysis indicated that most TCR beta V segments were productive either about 87% or about 30% of the time. According to the study, 180 or so TCR beta chains were cytomegalovirus-associated. CMV serostatus was the sole immune exposure data available.

Germline CDR1 PRHDT, CDR2 FYEKMQ (reference sequence). CDR3 length: 16 residues. Germline trimming cut 5 bases from V and 1 base from J; bases unmatched to any gene: 7. Note on this clone: Its antigen is as yet unknown.

The sequenced sample was PBMCs. The TCR comes from a woman aged 25-40 years in good health and CMV-seronegative. V usage is TRBV13 and J usage is TRBJ2-2; 7 nucleotides line up with TRBD1. CDR3 sequence: CASSTRDSWNTGELFF. DNA for the CDR3: TGTGCCAGCAGCACCCGGGACAGCTGGAACACCGGGGAGCTGTTTTTT. Combining the CDR3 with reference TRBV13 and TRBJ2-2 gives the whole variable domain AAGVIQSPRHLIKEKRETATLKCYPIPRHDTVYWYQQGPGQDPQFLISFYEKMQSDKGSIPDRFSAQQFSDYHSELNMSSLELGDSALYFCASSTRDSWNTGELFFGEGSRLTVL.